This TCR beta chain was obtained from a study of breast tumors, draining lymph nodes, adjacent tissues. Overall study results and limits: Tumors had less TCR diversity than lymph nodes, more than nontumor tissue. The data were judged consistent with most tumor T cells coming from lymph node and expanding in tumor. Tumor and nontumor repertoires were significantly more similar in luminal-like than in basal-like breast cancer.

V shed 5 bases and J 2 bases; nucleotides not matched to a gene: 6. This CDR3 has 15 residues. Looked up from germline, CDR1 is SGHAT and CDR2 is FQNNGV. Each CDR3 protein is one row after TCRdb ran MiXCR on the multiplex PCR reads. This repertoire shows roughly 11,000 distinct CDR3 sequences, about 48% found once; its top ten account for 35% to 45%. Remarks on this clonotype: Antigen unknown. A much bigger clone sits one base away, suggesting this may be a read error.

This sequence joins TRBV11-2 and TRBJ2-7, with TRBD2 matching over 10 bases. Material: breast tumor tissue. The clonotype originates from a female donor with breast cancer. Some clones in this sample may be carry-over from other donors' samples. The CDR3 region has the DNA TGTGCCAGCAGCGTGGGGACTAGCGCGACCTACGAGCAGTACTTC. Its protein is CASSVGTSATYEQYF. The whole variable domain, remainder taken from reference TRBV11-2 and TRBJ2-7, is EAGVAQSPRYKIIEKRQSVAFWCNPISGHATLYWYQQILGQGPKLLIQFQNNGVVDDSQLPKDRFSAERLKGVDSTLKIQPAKLEDSAVYLCASSVGTSATYEQYFGPGTRLTVT.